This T cell receptor beta chain is from a study of Ad26.COV2.S vaccination and SARS-CoV-2 variants. Study details: Donor got 5x10^10 or 1x10^11 viral particles of Ad26.COV2.S.

V lost 1 base and J 7 bases, leaving 8 bases between the germline ends. The germline gives CDR1 LGHDT, CDR2 YNNKEL (reference sequence). The CDR3 is 12 residues long. The repertoire was sequenced with immunoSEQ multiplex PCR; TCRdb's copy has only in-frame clones and lacks some. The sample lists about 280,000 clones, 87% occurring once. Treatment denoted: 19 received Ad26.COV2.S at low or high dose, single or two shots; about 5 received placebo; per-sample allocation not given. Specimen acquisition occurred on day 63 following the initial vaccine or placebo injection. Sequenced material: peripheral blood, taken in a trial of Ad26.COV2.S vaccine versus placebo. The sequence was obtained from a person aged 18-60 years who received the Ad26.COV2.S COVID-19 vaccine or a placebo. The chain combines TRBV3-1 (or the pseudogene TRBV3-2) with TRBJ2-7; D remains ambiguous. CDR3 protein: CASSQARGEQYF. In nucleotides, the CDR3 is TGTGCCAGCAGCCAAGCGCGTGGAGAGCAGTACTTC.